This T cell receptor beta chain was retrieved from a study of blood T cell repertoires in COVID-19. Overall study: The samples span acute and convalescent COVID-19 from the United States, Italy and Spain. Sources were T cells, B-cell-depleted T cells, or PBMCs; the material itself was cDNA or gDNA.

Sequencing used immunoSEQ multiplex PCR; TCRdb keeps in-frame clones, though not all of them. This table holds more than 150,000 clones, 70% to 85% found once. This CDR3 comprises 16 residues. Germline values: CDR1 SGHRS, CDR2 YFSETQ. The V segment lost 2 bases and the J segment 6 bases; nucleotides outside the gene matches: 7. The chain joins TRBV5-1 to TRBJ2-1; 11 bases align to TRBD2. What was sequenced was peripheral blood. This clonotype was obtained from a human donor in a cohort sampled during active COVID-19. The CDR3 sequence: CASSFFVAGGLNEQFF. CDR3 in DNA: TGCGCCAGCAGCTTCTTCGTAGCGGGGGGGCTCAATGAGCAGTTCTTC.